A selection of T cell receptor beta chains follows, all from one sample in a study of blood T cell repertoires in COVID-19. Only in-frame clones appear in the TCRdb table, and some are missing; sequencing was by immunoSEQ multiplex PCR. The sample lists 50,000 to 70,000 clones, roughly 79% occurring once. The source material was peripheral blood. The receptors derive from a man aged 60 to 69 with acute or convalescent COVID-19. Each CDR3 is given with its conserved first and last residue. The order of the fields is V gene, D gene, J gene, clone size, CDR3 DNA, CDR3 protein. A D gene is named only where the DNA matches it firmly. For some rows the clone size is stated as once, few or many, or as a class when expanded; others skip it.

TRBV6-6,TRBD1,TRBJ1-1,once,TGTGCCAGCAGTTGGACAGGAGCGAACACTGAAGCTTTCTTT,CASSWTGANTEAFF
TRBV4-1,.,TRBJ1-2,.,TGCGCCAGCAGCCCAGGTCCGACGGCTAACTATGGCTACACCTTC,CASSPGPTANYGYTF
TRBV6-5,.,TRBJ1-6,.,TGTGCCAGCAGAAAAGATCAGGATTTCGACTCACCCCTCCACTTT,CASRKDQDFDSPLHF
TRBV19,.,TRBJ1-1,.,TGTGCCAGTAGTATAAGGCGGGACACTGAAGCTTTCTTT,CASSIRRDTEAFF
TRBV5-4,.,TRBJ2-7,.,TGTGCCAGCAGCTTGGGGGGCAACTCCTACGAGCAGTACTTC,CASSLGGNSYEQYF
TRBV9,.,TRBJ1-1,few,TGTGCCAGCAGCGTAGGACAGGACACTGAAGCTTTCTTT,CASSVGQDTEAFF
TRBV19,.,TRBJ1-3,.,TGTGCCAGTATGGAGTGGGGCAAGAACTCTGGAAACACCATATATTTT,CASMEWGKNSGNTIYF
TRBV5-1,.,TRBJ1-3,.,TGCGCCAGCAGCGTCGACCGCCCTAGGACTGGAAACACCATATATTTT,CASSVDRPRTGNTIYF
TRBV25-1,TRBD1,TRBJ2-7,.,TGTGCCAGCAGTAAAGCGGGACAGGGGGTAGCCTACGAGCAGTACTTC,CASSKAGQGVAYEQYF
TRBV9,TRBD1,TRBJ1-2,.,TGTGCCAGCAGCGTAGCTGATTGGACAGGGGATGGCTACACCTTC,CASSVADWTGDGYTF
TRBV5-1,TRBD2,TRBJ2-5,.,TGCGCCAGCAGCTTGGCCCAAAGCGGGGGCCCGGGAGTCGGGTACTTC,CASSLAQSGGPGVGYF
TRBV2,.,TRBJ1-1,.,TGTGCCAGCAGTGACTCGAGGACAGTGAACACTGAAGCTTTCTTT,CASSDSRTVNTEAFF
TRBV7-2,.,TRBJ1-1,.,TGTGCCAGCAGCCTCCACGTGGGCCTCACTGAAGCTTTCTTT,CASSLHVGLTEAFF
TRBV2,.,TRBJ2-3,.,TGTGCCAGCAGCGGGTCACAGGGACGGGCCACAGATACGCAGTATTTT,CASSGSQGRATDTQYF
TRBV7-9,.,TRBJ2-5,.,TGTGCCAGCAGCTCCTCGTACCAAGAGACCCAGTACTTC,CASSSSYQETQYF
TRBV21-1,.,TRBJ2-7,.,TGTGCCAGCAGTCCGACAGGGGGCGCCTACGAGCAGTACTTC,CASSPTGGAYEQYF
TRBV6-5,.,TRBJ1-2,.,TGTGCCAACACTCCCATGGCGGGAGGGTACTATGGCTACACCTTC,CANTPMAGGYYGYTF
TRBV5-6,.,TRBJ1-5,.,TGTGCCAGCAGCGCACTCGGGGGGATTGGGCAGCCCCAGCATTTT,CASSALGGIGQPQHF
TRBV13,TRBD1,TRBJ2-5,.,TGTGCCAGCAGCTTACTAGGGGGCGGCCAGTACTTC,CASSLLGGGQYF
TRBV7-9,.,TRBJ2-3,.,TGTGCCAGCAGCTTTCACCCCCTGGACACGACAGATACGCAGTATTTT,CASSFHPLDTTDTQYF
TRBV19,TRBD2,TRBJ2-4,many,TGTGCCAGTAGGCGACTAGCGGGAGCCGCGGGAAACATTCAGTACTTC,CASRRLAGAAGNIQYF
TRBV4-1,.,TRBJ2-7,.,TGCGCCAGCAGCCAACGTCCACAGCAGGGTCTCACCTACGAGCAGTACTTC,CASSQRPQQGLTYEQYF
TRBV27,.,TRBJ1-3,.,TGTGCCAGCAGTCAGGGGAGCTCTGGAAACACCATATATTTT,CASSQGSSGNTIYF
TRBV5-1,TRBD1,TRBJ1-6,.,TGCGCCAGCAGCTTTCGGGACAGGGGGTATAATTCACCCCTCCACTTT,CASSFRDRGYNSPLHF
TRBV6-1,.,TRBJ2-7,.,TGTGCCAGCAGTGAAGGCCGCTCCCCCACTTACGAGCAGTACTTC,CASSEGRSPTYEQYF
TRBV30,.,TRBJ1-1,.,TGTGCCTGGAGTCGGGACTCGAACACTGAAGCTTTCTTT,CAWSRDSNTEAFF
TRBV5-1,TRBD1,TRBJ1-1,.,TGCGCCAGCTCTGAATACCCCCCGGGACAGAACGCCCGGGCTTTCTTT,CASSEYPPGQNARAFF
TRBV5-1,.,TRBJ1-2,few,TGCGCCAGCAGCCTTTCCATTGGGCCCGACTATGGCTACACCTTC,CASSLSIGPDYGYTF
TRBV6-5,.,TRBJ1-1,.,TGTGCCAGCACAAGCAGCCCGGGATTGAACACTGAAGCTTTCTTT,CASTSSPGLNTEAFF
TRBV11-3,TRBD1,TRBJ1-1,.,TGTGCCAGCAGCACAGGGGTGAACACTGAAGCTTTCTTT,CASSTGVNTEAFF
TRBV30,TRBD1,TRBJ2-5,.,TGTGCCTGGAGTCGGACAGGGGGCTTGGAGACCCAGTACTTC,CAWSRTGGLETQYF
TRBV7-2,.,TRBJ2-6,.,TGTGCCAGCAGAAAACAAACCGGGGGGGCCAACGTCCTGACTTTC,CASRKQTGGANVLTF
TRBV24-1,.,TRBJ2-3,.,TGTGCCACCAGTGATTATACAGGAGATACGCAGTATTTT,CATSDYTGDTQYF
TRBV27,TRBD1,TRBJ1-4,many,TGTGCCAGCAGTCTCGACAGGGGGCGCGGGGAAAAACTGTTTTTT,CASSLDRGRGEKLFF
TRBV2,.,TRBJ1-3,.,TGTGCCAGTAACCAGGAGGGAGGTTCTGGAAACACCATATATTTT,CASNQEGGSGNTIYF
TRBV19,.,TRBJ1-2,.,TGTGCCAGTAGCACACCTGCCGGCTACACCTTC,CASSTPAGYTF
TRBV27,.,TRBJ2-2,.,TGTGCCAGCAGTTTAACTTCGTCCGGGGAGCTGTTTTTT,CASSLTSSGELFF